These 10 T cell receptor beta chains were sequenced from one sample in a study of cytomegalovirus exposure and HLA in healthy donors. PCR employed 60 Vbeta and 13 Jbeta primers. Repertoires were generated with immunoSEQ multiplex PCR, while TCRdb's copy carries only in-frame clones and drops some. The table includes around 130,000 clones, roughly 72% detected once. The specimen was PBMCs. These receptors originate from a woman between 45 and 65 years old in good health and CMV-seronegative.

The V call is TRBV27, the J call TRBJ2-2; 12 nucleotides match TRBD1. The CDR3 runs 20 residues. V dropped 2 bases and J dropped 4; count of bases not matched to a gene: 14. Germline CDR1 MNHEY, CDR2 SMNVEV (reference sequence). In DNA form, the CDR3 reads TGTGCCAGCAGTTTAACTAAGGGGACAGGGGGCGTGCAGGGCACCGGGGAGCTGTTTTTT. The encoded protein is CASSLTKGTGGVQGTGELFF.

This chain uses TRBV30 with TRBJ1-1; 10 nucleotides match TRBD1. CDR3 length: 15 amino acids. Trimming cost V 4 bases and J 5 bases; bases outside gene matches: 10. Germline CDR1 GTSNPN, CDR2 SVGIG (reference sequence). The CDR3 protein is CAWMGGTGDGTEAFF. For the CDR3, the DNA is TGTGCCTGGATGGGAGGGACAGGGGATGGGACTGAAGCTTTCTTT. The variable domain in full, completed from reference TRBV30 and TRBJ1-1, reads SQTIHQWPATLVQPVGSPLSLECTVEGTSNPNLYWYRQAAGRGLQLLFYSVGIGQISSEVPQNLSASRPQDRQFILSSKKLLLSDSGFYLCAWMGGTGDGTEAFFGQGTRLTVV.

The gene calls are TRBV30 and TRBJ2-3; 8 nucleotides match TRBD2. The length of the CDR3 is 22 residues. Losses at the gene ends were 0 bases for V and 1 base for J; bases not matched to a gene: 24. Germline-derived CDR1 and CDR2 are GTSNPN and SVGIG (reference sequence). This CDR3 is CAWSVIFPGGPPSGLGTDTQYF. The CDR3 DNA reads as TGTGCCTGGAGTGTAATCTTTCCGGGAGGGCCTCCCAGTGGGTTGGGCACAGATACGCAGTATTTT.

Here the CDR3 reads CASSLSQGRKNTEAFF. The CDR3, as DNA: TGTGCCAGCAGCTTAAGTCAGGGGCGGAAGAACACTGAAGCTTTCTTT. This chain links TRBV13 with TRBJ1-1, with D maybe TRBD1 (6 bases). The CDR3 is 16 amino acids. Deletions cut 2 bases from V and 1 base from J, with 14 bases between. In germline, CDR1 is PRHDT, CDR2 FYEKMQ (reference sequence).

The V gene is TRBV2, the J gene TRBJ2-1; no clear D gene. The V gene's germline CDR1 is SNHLY and CDR2 FYNNEI. Trimming took off 3 bases at V and 8 bases at J, with 11 bases between the two ends. The CDR3 consists of 13 residues. CDR3 sequence reads: CASSEQFGDEQFF. The CDR3 bases are TGTGCCAGCAGTGAGCAGTTTGGTGATGAGCAGTTCTTC.

The chain links TRBV28 to TRBJ1-2, with D hard to call. CDR1 is MDHEN and CDR2 is SYDVKM in the germline V gene. CDR3 size: 15 residues. Trimming took 7 bases from V and 4 from J, leaving 19 bases between them. In DNA, the CDR3 is TGTGCCAGCAACCGGGTGATCAGTGGCGGCTATGGCTACACCTTC. Protein sequence: CASNRVISGGYGYTF.

This clone occurred once. The chain combines TRBV19 with TRBJ2-4; TRBD1 aligns across 7 bases. The V segment lost 7 bases and the J segment 3 bases; nucleotides outside the gene matches: 3. The CDR3 contains 13 residues. Germline V gene data show CDR1 as LNHDA and CDR2 as SQIVND (reference sequence). DNA of the CDR3: TGTGCCAGTATGGGACAGCACAAAAACATTCAGTACTTC. It encodes CASMGQHKNIQYF.

V gene TRBV7-8 combines with J gene TRBJ1-2; D may be TRBD1 (6 bases). Germline V gene sequence: CDR1 SGHVS, CDR2 FQNEAQ. The CDR3 has 13 amino acids. Trimming removed 1 base at V and 6 bases at J, with 9 bases between. The CDR3 DNA follows: TGTGCCAGCAGCTTAGGAGCAGGGGATGGCTACACCTTC. Amino acid sequence: CASSLGAGDGYTF.

The chain joins TRBV28 to TRBJ2-3; the D gene is possibly TRBD2 (6 bases). V lost 5 bases to trimming and J lost 4 bases, with 10 bases between them. In germline, CDR1 is MDHEN, CDR2 SYDVKM. The CDR3 contains 13 residues. The CDR3 is CASSGWEADTQYF. CDR3 sequence (DNA): TGTGCCAGCAGTGGTTGGGAGGCAGATACGCAGTATTTT.

The chain is built from TRBV30 and TRBJ1-2; unclear D gene. V was cut by 0 bases and J by 5 bases, with 7 bases left in between. There are 12 residues in the CDR3. Per germline, CDR1 GTSNPN and CDR2 SVGIG (reference sequence). CDR3 sequence reads: CAWSVAGYGYTF. CDR3 coding DNA: TGTGCCTGGAGTGTAGCGGGATATGGCTACACCTTC.